This T cell receptor (beta chain) was recorded in a study of blood T cell repertoires in COVID-19. Study-wide background: Whether acute or convalescent, the COVID-19 samples came from the United States, Italy and Spain.

Assay: immunoSEQ multiplex PCR; the TCRdb copy retains only in-frame clones and omits some. The sample includes 200,000 to 250,000 clones, about nine tenths seen only once; the top ten take less than 3.5%. Germline V gives CDR1 MNHEY, CDR2 SMNVEV (reference sequence). The germline V and J ends were trimmed by 10 bases and 0 bases, with 19 bases remaining between them. CDR3 size: 16 residues. The V call is TRBV27, the J call TRBJ2-1; D may be TRBD2 (5 bases). The sample consisted of peripheral blood. This receptor was obtained from a woman aged 60-75 years with acute or convalescent COVID-19. Here the CDR3 reads CATARSGGYSYNEQFF. The CDR3, as DNA: TGTGCCACTGCGCGGTCCGGCGGGTACTCCTACAATGAGCAGTTCTTC.